Sequencing of this T cell receptor (beta chain) was carried out in a study of identical twins. Overall study findings and caveats: Zero-insertion results could be subject to partial confounding by invariant MAIT and iNKT cells. Fewer insertions characterized abundant cord blood beta clonotypes, whereas memory repertoires showed none.

The table lists this clonotype with a few counts. Its antigen is unknown. Germline CDR1 is SGHRS and CDR2 is YFSETQ. The CDR3 is 15 amino acids. V shed 4 bases, J shed 2 bases, and the junction held 3 bases outside the gene matches. TCRdb re-analysed the 5' RACE reads in MiXCR, keeping a single row per CDR3 protein. The profile shows 520,000 or so distinct CDR3 sequences, roughly a fifth of them singletons. These data were also reused for a study on T cells expressing NK-cell markers. That paper adds: Several experiments employed an anti-gamma-delta TCR antibody to confine sorting to alpha-beta TCR T cells.

Input material: CD4+ T cells sorted from blood. The chain uses TRBV5-1 and TRBJ2-7, with TRBD2 matching 13 bases. This TCR was recovered from a woman younger than 30 in good health. The CDR3 loop reads CASSAGLAGAYEQYF. The CDR3 region has the DNA TGCGCCAGCAGCGCCGGACTAGCGGGGGCCTACGAGCAGTACTTC.